The following is a TCR beta chain sequence with its context. No antigen is known for it. It is unclear where the CDR3 begins or ends on the DNA, so no DNA is shown, and the CDR3 is as TCRdb lists it. A sample-barcoded 5' primer and a J-beta primer mix were used in a second PCR of about 7 to 12 cycles. A tag from a template-switch adaptor with 12 random nucleotides marked each cDNA molecule. TCRdb reprocessed the 5' RACE reads via MiXCR and lists one record per CDR3 protein. The sample lists approximately 900,000 distinct CDR3 sequences, roughly 50% occurring once. The data derive from a study of blood T cells in healthy people across ages. Whole-study results and caveats: Underestimates were what the diversity estimates from one million T cells were considered to be. The donors' CMV status was not determined, possibly confounding changes in expanded clonotypes. A strong correlation between TCR beta diversity and naive T cell percentage was seen.

This sequence was found in a man under 40 in good health. The sample comprised blood.

This chain's CDR3 is CASAPAKNIQYF. This chain connects TRBV7-8 to TRBJ2-4; the table gives TRBD1 as D, unverified against the DNA. Germline lookup yields CDR1 SGHVS and CDR2 FQNEAQ. The length of the CDR3 is 12 amino acids, counting both ends.